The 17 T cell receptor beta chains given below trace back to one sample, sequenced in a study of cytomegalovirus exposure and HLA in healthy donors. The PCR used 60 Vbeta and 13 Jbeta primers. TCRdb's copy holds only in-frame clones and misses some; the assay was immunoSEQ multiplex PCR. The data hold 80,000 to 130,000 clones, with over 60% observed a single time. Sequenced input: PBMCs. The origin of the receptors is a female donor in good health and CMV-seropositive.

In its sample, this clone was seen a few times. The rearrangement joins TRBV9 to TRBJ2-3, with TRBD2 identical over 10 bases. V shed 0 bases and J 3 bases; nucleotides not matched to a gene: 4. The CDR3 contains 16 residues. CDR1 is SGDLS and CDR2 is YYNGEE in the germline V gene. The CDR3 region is CASSVEAAGGTDTQYF. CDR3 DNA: TGTGCCAGCAGCGTAGAGGCAGCGGGAGGGACAGATACGCAGTATTTT. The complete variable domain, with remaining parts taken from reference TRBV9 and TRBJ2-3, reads DSGVTQTPKHLITATGQRVTLRCSPRSGDLSVYWYQQSLDQGLQFLIQYYNGEERAKGNILERFSAQQFPDLHSELNLSSLELGDSALYFCASSVEAAGGTDTQYFGPGTRLTVL.

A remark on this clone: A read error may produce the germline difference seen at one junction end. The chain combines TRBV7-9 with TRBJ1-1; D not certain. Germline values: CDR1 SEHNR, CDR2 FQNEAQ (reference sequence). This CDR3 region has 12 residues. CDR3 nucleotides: TGTTCCAGCAGCTTAGGTGACTTTGGGGCTTTCTTT. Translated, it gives CSSSLGDFGAFF.

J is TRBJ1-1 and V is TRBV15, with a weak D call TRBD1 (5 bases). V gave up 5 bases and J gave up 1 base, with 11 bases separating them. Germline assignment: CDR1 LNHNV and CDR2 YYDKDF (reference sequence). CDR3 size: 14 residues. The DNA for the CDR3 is TGTGCCACCAGCGGACGAACAGGGAACACTGAAGCTTTCTTT. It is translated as CATSGRTGNTEAFF.

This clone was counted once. The CDR3 DNA reads TGTGCCAGCAGCTTGGTTCAGGGAATGAACACTGAAGCTTTCTTT. Protein sequence: CASSLVQGMNTEAFF. The chain employs TRBV5-4 and TRBJ1-1, with a possible D match to TRBD1 (5 bases). Trimming took off 0 bases at V and 0 bases at J, with 9 bases between the two ends. CDR3 length: 15 amino acids. Germline V gene lookup returns CDR1 SGHNT and CDR2 YYREEE (reference sequence).

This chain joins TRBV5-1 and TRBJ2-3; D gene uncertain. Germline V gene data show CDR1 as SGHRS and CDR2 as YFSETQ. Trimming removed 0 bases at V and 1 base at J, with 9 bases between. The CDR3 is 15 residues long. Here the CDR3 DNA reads TGCGCCAGCAGCTTGGATGGCAGGCGCACAGATACGCAGTATTTT. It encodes CASSLDGRRTDTQYF.

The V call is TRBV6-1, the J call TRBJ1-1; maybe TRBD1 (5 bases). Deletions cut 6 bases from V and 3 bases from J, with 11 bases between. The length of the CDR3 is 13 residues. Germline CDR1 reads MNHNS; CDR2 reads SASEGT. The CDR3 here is CASRFGGDTEAFF. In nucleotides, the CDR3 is TGTGCCAGCAGATTCGGGGGTGACACTGAAGCTTTCTTT.

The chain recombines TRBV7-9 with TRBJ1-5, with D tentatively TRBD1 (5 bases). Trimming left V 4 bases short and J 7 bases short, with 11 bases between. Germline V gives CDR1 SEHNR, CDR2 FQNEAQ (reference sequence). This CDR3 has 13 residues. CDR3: CASSSGALQPQHF. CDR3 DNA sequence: TGTGCCAGCAGCTCTGGGGCCCTCCAGCCCCAGCATTTT.

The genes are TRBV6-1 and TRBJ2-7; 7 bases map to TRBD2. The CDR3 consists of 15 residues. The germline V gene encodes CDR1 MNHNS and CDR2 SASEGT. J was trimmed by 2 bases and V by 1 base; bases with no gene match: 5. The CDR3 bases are TGTGCCAGCAGTGAAGACCAGGGAGGGCCCTACGAGCAGTACTTC. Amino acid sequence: CASSEDQGGPYEQYF.

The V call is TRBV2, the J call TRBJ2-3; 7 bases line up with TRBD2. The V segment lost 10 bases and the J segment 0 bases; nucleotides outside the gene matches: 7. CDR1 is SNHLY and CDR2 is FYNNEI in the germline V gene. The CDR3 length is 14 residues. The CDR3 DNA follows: TGTGCCACAAGACTAGCTTCCAGCACAGATACGCAGTATTTT. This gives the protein CATRLASSTDTQYF.

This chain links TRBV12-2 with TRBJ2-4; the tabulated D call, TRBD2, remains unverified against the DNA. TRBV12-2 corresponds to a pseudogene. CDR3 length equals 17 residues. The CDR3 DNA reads TGTGCAAGTCGCTTAGGGGGGATTGGACTAGCCAAAAACAGTCAGTACTTC. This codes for CASRLGGIGLAKNSQYF.

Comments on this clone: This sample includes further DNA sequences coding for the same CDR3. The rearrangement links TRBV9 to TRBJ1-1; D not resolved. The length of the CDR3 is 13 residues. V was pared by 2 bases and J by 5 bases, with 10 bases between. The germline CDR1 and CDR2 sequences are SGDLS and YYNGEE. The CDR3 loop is CASSVGSGTEAFF. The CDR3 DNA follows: TGTGCCAGCAGCGTGGGCTCGGGAACTGAAGCTTTCTTT.

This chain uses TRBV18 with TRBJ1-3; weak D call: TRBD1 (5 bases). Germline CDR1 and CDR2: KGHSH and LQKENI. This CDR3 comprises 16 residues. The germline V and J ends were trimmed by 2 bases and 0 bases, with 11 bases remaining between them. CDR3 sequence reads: CASSPGRADSGNTIYF. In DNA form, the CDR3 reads TGTGCCAGCTCACCAGGCAGGGCCGACTCTGGAAACACCATATATTTT.

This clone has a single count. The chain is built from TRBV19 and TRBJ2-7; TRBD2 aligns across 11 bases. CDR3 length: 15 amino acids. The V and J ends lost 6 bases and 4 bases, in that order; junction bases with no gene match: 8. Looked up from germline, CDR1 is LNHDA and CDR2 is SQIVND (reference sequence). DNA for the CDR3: TGTGCCAGTAGCGAAACTAGCGGGAGTAGGTACGAGCAGTACTTC. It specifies CASSETSGSRYEQYF.

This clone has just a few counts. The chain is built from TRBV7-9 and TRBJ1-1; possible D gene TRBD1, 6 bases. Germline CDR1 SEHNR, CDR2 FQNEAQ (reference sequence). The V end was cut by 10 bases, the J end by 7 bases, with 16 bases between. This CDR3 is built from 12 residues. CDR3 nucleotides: TGTGCCACCCGGCAGGGGCGCTATGAAGCTTTCTTT. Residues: CATRQGRYEAFF.

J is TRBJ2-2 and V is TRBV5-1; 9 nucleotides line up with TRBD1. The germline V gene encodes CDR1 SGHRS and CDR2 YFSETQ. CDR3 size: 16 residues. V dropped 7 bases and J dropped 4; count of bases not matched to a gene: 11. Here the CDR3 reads CASHKLQGAGTGELFF. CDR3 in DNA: TGCGCCAGCCATAAACTACAGGGGGCGGGCACCGGGGAGCTGTTTTTT. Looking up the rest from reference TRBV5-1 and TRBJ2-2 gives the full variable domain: KAGVTQTPRYLIKTRGQQVTLSCSPISGHRSVSWYQQTPGQGLQFLFEYFSETQRNKGNFPGRFSGRQFSNSRSEMNVSTLELGDSALYLCASHKLQGAGTGELFFGEGSRLTVL.

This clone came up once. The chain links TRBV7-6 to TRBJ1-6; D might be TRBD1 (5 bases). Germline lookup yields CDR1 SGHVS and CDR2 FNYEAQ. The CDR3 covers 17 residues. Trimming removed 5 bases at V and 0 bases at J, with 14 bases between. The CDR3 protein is CASSLQGASSYNSPLHF. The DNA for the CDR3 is TGTGCCAGCAGCCTACAAGGGGCGTCCTCCTATAATTCACCCCTCCACTTT.

In nucleotides, the CDR3 is TGTGCCAGTAGTATACGGACCGGGGAGCTGTTTTTT. This encodes CASSIRTGELFF. The chain links TRBV19 to TRBJ2-2; D ambiguous. The CDR3 spans 12 residues. Deletions cut 2 bases from V and 5 bases from J, with 3 bases between. Germline CDR1 reads LNHDA; CDR2 reads SQIVND (reference sequence).